This T cell receptor beta chain was sequenced during a study of molecular identifiers for immune sequencing clone quantification. Libraries from naive CD8 cells were generated from around 18,000 to 910,000 sorted cells (with 10%, 30% or 50% RNA). There are many counts of this clonotype. One entry per CDR3 protein, called by TCRdb with MiXCR from the PCR reads. This table holds around 470,000 distinct CDR3 sequences, roughly 24% found once. Input material: naive CD8+ T cells from blood, with Jurkat cell RNA spiked in. Noted subset: FACS-sorted CD8+CD4-CCR7+CD45RA+ naive T cells. This TCR came from a human donor in good health. Some libraries in this study had Jurkat cell RNA spiked in.

CDR3: CAATGGTEAFF. CDR3 sequence (DNA): TGTGCCGCAACAGGGGGCACTGAAGCTTTCTTT. This chain connects TRBV7-9 to TRBJ1-1, with 8 bases that match TRBD1. The length of the CDR3 is 11 residues. Trimming cost V 11 bases and J 4 bases; bases outside gene matches: 3. Per germline, CDR1 SEHNR and CDR2 FQNEAQ (reference sequence).